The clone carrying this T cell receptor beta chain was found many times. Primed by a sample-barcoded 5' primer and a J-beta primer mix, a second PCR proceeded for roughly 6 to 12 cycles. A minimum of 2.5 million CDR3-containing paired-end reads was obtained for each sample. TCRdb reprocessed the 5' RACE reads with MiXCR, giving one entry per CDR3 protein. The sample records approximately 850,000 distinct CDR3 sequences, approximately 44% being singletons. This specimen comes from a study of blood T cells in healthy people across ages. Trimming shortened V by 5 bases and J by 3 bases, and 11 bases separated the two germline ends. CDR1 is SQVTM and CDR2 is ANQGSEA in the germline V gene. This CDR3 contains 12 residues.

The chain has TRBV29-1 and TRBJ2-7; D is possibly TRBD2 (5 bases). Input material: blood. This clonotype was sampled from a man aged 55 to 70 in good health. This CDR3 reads CSVPGMGYEQYF. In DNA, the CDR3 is TGCAGCGTTCCGGGGATGGGCTACGAGCAGTACTTC.